This T cell receptor beta chain emerged from a study of T cell responses to AZD1222 COVID-19 vaccine. Looking at the study overall: Second-dose groups at about 4 or about 12 weeks were pooled. Study-wide results and limits: Donors skewed white British and female; clonal diversity was possibly underestimated.

To note about this clone: Its antigen remains unknown.

V shed 2 bases and J shed 6 bases, with 10 bases lying between them. The CDR3 covers 14 residues. Germline V gene sequence: CDR1 SEHNR, CDR2 FQNEAQ (reference sequence). This table comes from immunoSEQ multiplex PCR, and its TCRdb copy is limited to in-frame clones, with some not included. Of 150,000 to 200,000 clones listed, roughly 93% are singletons. The V call is TRBV7-9, the J call TRBJ2-2, with a possible D match to TRBD2 (5 bases). Sequencing was performed on peripheral blood, taken on day 0 of AZD1222 vaccination. This clonotype was obtained from an adult in good health. The CDR3 spells CASSLFTGSGELFF. In DNA form, the CDR3 reads TGTGCCAGCAGCTTATTCACGGGATCCGGGGAGCTGTTTTTT.